The count of the clone carrying this T cell receptor (beta chain) is one. The entry originates in a study of T cell repertoires in ileal Crohn's disease. The sample's time point: proximal margin of the surgical specimen (macroscopically non-inflamed). This CDR3 is 19 amino acids long. Assay used: immunoSEQ multiplex PCR; TCRdb lists only in-frame clones, some missing. The data contain some 4,000 clones, over 60% of them singletons. The receptor comes from an adult with Crohn's disease. The sequenced sample consisted of ileal tissue. The genes are TRBV21-1 and TRBJ2-3; the D segment call TRBD2 is taken from the table without a DNA check. TRBV21-1 is noted as a pseudogene. CDR3 residues: CASCKSGRDDVPSTDTQYF. CDR3 coding DNA: TGTGCCAGCTGCAAATCGGGGCGGGACGATGTTCCTAGCACAGATACGCAGTATTTT.